This TCR beta chain was found in a study of OX40 agonist ivuxolimab in advanced cancers. About this clone itself: Its specificity is unknown.

The timepoints at which blood was sampled were baseline, cycle 4 day 1, and cycle 7 day 1. Repertoires were generated with immunoSEQ multiplex PCR, while TCRdb's copy carries only in-frame clones and drops some. This sample has fewer than 60,000 clones, with 87% found just once. Per germline, CDR1 KGHSH and CDR2 LQKENI. The V gene lost 7 bases and the J gene lost 8 bases, with 14 bases spanning the gap. The CDR3 has 12 residues. Broader study findings: Both CD4+ and CD8+ T cell populations in blood had undergone clonal expansion by week 6 at 0.1 to 3.0 mg/kg.

The clonotype was recovered from an adult with an advanced solid tumor such as melanoma, head and neck, liver or kidney cancer. This sample comprised CD4+ or CD8+ T cells sorted from blood, obtained in a trial of the OX40 agonist ivuxolimab. This chain links TRBV18 with TRBJ1-2; D ambiguous. The CDR3, as DNA: TGTGCCAGCTTCGACGGGGTTAGCGGCTACACCTTC. Its translation is CASFDGVSGYTF.